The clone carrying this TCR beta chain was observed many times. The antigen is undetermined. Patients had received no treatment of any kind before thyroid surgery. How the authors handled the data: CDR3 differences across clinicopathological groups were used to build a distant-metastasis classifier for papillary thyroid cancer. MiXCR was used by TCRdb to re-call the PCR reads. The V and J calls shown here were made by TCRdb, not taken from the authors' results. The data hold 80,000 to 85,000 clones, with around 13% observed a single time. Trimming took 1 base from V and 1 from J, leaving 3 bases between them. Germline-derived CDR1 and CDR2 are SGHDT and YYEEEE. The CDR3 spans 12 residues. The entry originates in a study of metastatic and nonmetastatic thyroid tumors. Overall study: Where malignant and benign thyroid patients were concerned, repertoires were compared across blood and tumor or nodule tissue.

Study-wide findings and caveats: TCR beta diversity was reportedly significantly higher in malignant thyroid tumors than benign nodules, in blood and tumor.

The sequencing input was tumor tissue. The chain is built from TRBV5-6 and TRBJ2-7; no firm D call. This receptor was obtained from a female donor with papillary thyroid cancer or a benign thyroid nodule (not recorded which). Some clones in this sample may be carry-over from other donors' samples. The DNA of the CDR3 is TGTGCCAGCAGCTTGACGTCCTACGAGCAGTACTTC. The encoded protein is CASSLTSYEQYF.